Listed below are T cell receptor beta chains from one sample, sequenced in a study of shared clonotypes between healthy human individuals. This table comes from immunoSEQ multiplex PCR, and its TCRdb copy is limited to in-frame clones, with some not included. The table shows 2 million to 2.5 million clones, with around 95% occurring only once. Sequenced: naive CD4+ T cells sorted from blood. The source of these receptors is a man between 18 and 29 years old in good health. The CDR3 runs from the conserved cysteine through the conserved F or W. D genes are given only for firm matches. Size values are once, few and many counts, or a class for expanded clones, and some rows have none.

>TRBJ2-2|NA|TRBV7-8|NA
TGTGCCAGCAGCTTAGGGTACCCCAACACCGGGGAGCTGTTTTTT
CASSLGYPNTGELFF
>TRBJ1-6|NA|TRBV25-1|NA
TGTGCCAGCAGTGGACCAGGATTGGGGACACCCCTCCACTTT
CASSGPGLGTPLHF
>TRBJ2-5|NA|TRBV5-4|NA
TGTGCCAGCACCCCGGGGGCCGGAGGTCGTGAGACCCAGTACTTC
CASTPGAGGRETQYF
>TRBJ2-7|NA|TRBV28|NA
TGTGCCAGTGAGGACAGCCTCTCCTACGAGCAGTACTTC
CASEDSLSYEQYF
>TRBJ1-4|TRBD1|TRBV2|NA
TGTGCCAGCAGTCCTATCGGGACAGGGGATGAAAAACTGTTTTTT
CASSPIGTGDEKLFF
>TRBJ2-3|NA|TRBV15|NA
TGTGCCACCAGCAGAGATCCTGGGGATACGCAGTATTTT
CATSRDPGDTQYF
>TRBJ2-7|NA|TRBV18|NA
TGTGCCAGCTCACCACCGGGGTCGCCCTACGAGCAGTACTTC
CASSPPGSPYEQYF
>TRBJ1-5|NA|TRBV9|NA
TGTGCCAGCAGCGTAGGGGATCAGCCCCAGCATTTT
CASSVGDQPQHF
>TRBJ1-2|TRBD1|TRBV5-1|NA
TGCGCCAGCAGCTTGGAGACAGGGAACGGCTACACCTTC
CASSLETGNGYTF
>TRBJ2-5|TRBD1|TRBV28|NA
TGTGCCAGCAGGGAGGGGACAGGAGTTTTCCAAGAGACCCAGTACTTC
CASREGTGVFQETQYF
>TRBJ1-1|NA|TRBV5-8|NA
TGTGCCAGCAGCTTGGCTTTCGGGGTTTCTAGCACTGAAGCTTTCTTT
CASSLAFGVSSTEAFF
>TRBJ2-1|NA|TRBV20-1|NA
TGCAGTGCTATGACCGGAGATGAGCAGTTCTTC
CSAMTGDEQFF
>TRBJ1-2|NA|TRBV9|NA
TGTGCCAGCAGCTCCGGGACCTATGGCTACACCTTC
CASSSGTYGYTF
>TRBJ1-2|NA|TRBV7-9|NA
TGTGCCAGCAGCATAGGACCGCAGACCTATGGCTACACCTTC
CASSIGPQTYGYTF
>TRBJ1-2|TRBD1|TRBV30|NA
TGTGCCTGGAGTGACGACAGGGGCCATGGCTACACCTTC
CAWSDDRGHGYTF
>TRBJ2-7|NA|TRBV6-6|NA
TGTGCCAGCAGGAAAACGGACAGAACCTACGAGCAGTACTTC
CASRKTDRTYEQYF
>TRBJ2-7|TRBD1|TRBV6-6|once
TGTGCCAGCAGTCCTTTGGGACAGGGGAGCTACGAGCAGTACTTC
CASSPLGQGSYEQYF
>TRBJ1-6|TRBD1|TRBV7-9|NA
TGTGCCAGCAGCCCAGGACAGGGGTATTCACCCCTCCACTTT
CASSPGQGYSPLHF
>TRBJ2-7|TRBD2|TRBV6-1|once
TGTGCCAGCAGTGCTTACGGGAGGGCCTACGAGCAGTACTTC
CASSAYGRAYEQYF
>TRBJ1-2|TRBD1|TRBV18|NA
TGTGCCAGCTCACCAAATTACAGCCAGGGGGGAGGCTACACCTTC
CASSPNYSQGGGYTF
>TRBJ2-7|NA|TRBV18|once
TGTGCCAGCTCACCGCAAGACTACGAGCAGTACTTC
CASSPQDYEQYF
>TRBJ2-1|NA|TRBV30|NA
TGTGCCTGGAGTAACAGGAGAGCGGTAGAAAAGTTCTTC
CAWSNRRAVEKFF
>TRBJ1-1|TRBD1|TRBV5-1|NA
TGCGCCAGCAGGAAACAGGGGGCCCGCACTGAAGCTTTCTTT
CASRKQGARTEAFF
>TRBJ2-3|NA|TRBV18|NA
TGTGCCAGCTCACCAGTCAGAGATACGCAGTATTTT
CASSPVRDTQYF
>TRBJ1-4|NA|TRBV7-9|NA
TGTGCCAGCAGCTTAGTCGGGCAGGGGAATGAAAAACTGTTTTTT
CASSLVGQGNEKLFF
>TRBJ2-3|TRBD2|TRBV2|NA
TGTGCCAGCAGGACCAGCGGGGCAAGCACAGATACGCAGTATTTT
CASRTSGASTDTQYF
>TRBJ2-7|TRBD2|TRBV7-9|NA
TGTGCCAGCAGCTTAGCCGTGGCTAGCGGGATATACGAGCAGTACTTC
CASSLAVASGIYEQYF
>TRBJ2-7|NA|TRBV7-2|NA
TGTGCCAGCAGCCCTGACGTCCTCTACGAGCAGTACTTC
CASSPDVLYEQYF
>TRBJ2-1|TRBD2|TRBV6-1|NA
TGTGCCAGCAGTGCCTTCCCTGGGCTAGCGGGAAGCAATGAGCAGTTCTTC
CASSAFPGLAGSNEQFF
>TRBJ2-2|NA|TRBV5-5|once
TGTGCCAGCCGGAGGAACACCGGGGAGCTGTTTTTT
CASRRNTGELFF
>TRBJ2-5|NA|TRBV5-1|NA
TGCGCCAGCGGGGGGAGCTTTCAAGAGACCCAGTACTTC
CASGGSFQETQYF
>TRBJ1-4|NA|TRBV28|once
TGTGCCAGCTACTCTATGGGGCCAACTAATGAAAAACTGTTTTTT
CASYSMGPTNEKLFF
>TRBJ1-6|NA|TRBV6-4|NA
TGTGCCAGCAGTCAGACCGGCGATTCACCCCTCCACTTT
CASSQTGDSPLHF
>TRBJ2-7|NA|TRBV7-2|NA
TGTGCCAGCAGCTTAGCCGCCCTCTTATCCTACGAGCAGTACTTC
CASSLAALLSYEQYF
>TRBJ1-2|NA|TRBV6-5|NA
TGTGCCAGCAGTTTCCGACCTACCAATGGTCGGTACACCTTC
CASSFRPTNGRYTF
>TRBJ1-3|NA|TRBV5-1|NA
TGCGCCAGCAGCTTGGGTGGTCTTGGAAACACCATATATTTT
CASSLGGLGNTIYF
>TRBJ2-7|TRBD1|TRBV5-4|NA
TGTGCCAGCAGCTCACTCGGGGACAGTCCCTACGAGCAGTACTTC
CASSSLGDSPYEQYF
>TRBJ2-5|NA|TRBV29-1|NA
TGCAGCGTTGGGGCAAACCTCCAAGAGACCCAGTACTTC
CSVGANLQETQYF
>TRBJ2-7|TRBD2|TRBV6-1|once
TGTGCCAGCAGGCTAGCGGGAGTGGGCTACGAGCAGTACTTC
CASRLAGVGYEQYF
>TRBJ2-3|NA|TRBV30|NA
TGTGCCTGGAGTGCGCTCTATGGGACCACAGATACGCAGTATTTT
CAWSALYGTTDTQYF
>TRBJ2-3|NA|TRBV2|once
TGTGCCAGCTCGCCGACAGTATTGGGCGCAGATACGCAGTATTTT
CASSPTVLGADTQYF
>TRBJ1-1|TRBD1|TRBV6-5|NA
TGTGCCAGCAGTTTCCAGGGGGCTAGCACTGAAGCTTTCTTT
CASSFQGASTEAFF